Described below is a single T cell receptor (beta chain) sequence and its context. The CDR3 end is not reached by the read, which stops 3 residues before it; the germline J gene fills it in. These data belong to a study of T cells in women clearing cervical HPV infection. Study overall: Control women cleared a single incident HPV16 infection within 12 months.

The assay was immunoSEQ multiplex PCR, and TCRdb's table has in-frame clones only and misses some. The sample totals around 28,000 clones. Germline V gene sequence: CDR1 SNHLY, CDR2 FYNNEI. Trimming pared 3 bases from V and 4 bases from J, leaving 10 bases between. This CDR3 region has 14 residues. The sequenced sample was blood buffy coat. V is TRBV2 and J is TRBJ1-5; D is uncertain. The receptor comes from a woman aged 18 to 69 with a cervical HPV16 infection that either progressed to CIN3+ or cleared (not recorded which). The CDR3 DNA, read in part, is TGTGCCAGCAGTGACGACCGAGGGAATCAGCCC. This translates into CASSDDRGNQP. In full, the CDR3 reads CASSDDRGNQPQHF.